The 30 T cell receptor beta chains below were found in one sample sequenced in a study of T cell repertoires in cytomegalovirus infection. TCRdb called the reads again in MiXCR, with one record for every CDR3 protein. Of more than 150,000 distinct CDR3 sequences in the sample, about 21% were seen once. Sequencing was carried out using PBMCs. Every receptor here comes from a human donor in good health (CMV status not recorded). Some clones in this sample may be carry-over from other donors' samples.

V and J are TRBV19 and TRBJ2-1, with 8 bases aligning to TRBD2. This CDR3 contains 12 residues. With 9 bases clipped from V and 12 bases from J, the junction kept 10 bases outside the gene matches. Germline V gives CDR1 LNHDA, CDR2 SQIVND (reference sequence). CDR3: CASRGGDLGQFF. CDR3 DNA sequence: TGTGCCAGCCGGGGGGGGGATCTCGGGCAGTTCTTC.

This clonotype was found many times. V gene TRBV7-2 combines with J gene TRBJ1-4; D not resolved. The CDR3 is 15 amino acids. The germline V gene has CDR1 SGHTA and CDR2 FQGNSA. V shed 0 bases and J shed 8 bases, with 13 bases lying between them. CDR3 coding DNA: TGTGCCAGCAGCTTAGCAGGGTCGGGGAAGGAAAAACTGTTTTTT. The encoded protein is CASSLAGSGKEKLFF.

This clonotype was found a few times. This rearrangement joins TRBV5-4 to TRBJ2-7; D remains ambiguous. The CDR3 extends over 12 amino acids. Germline assignment: CDR1 SGHNT and CDR2 YYREEE (reference sequence). Deletions cut 1 base from V and 8 bases from J, with 10 bases between. CDR3 loop: CASSLLPEQQYF. CDR3 nucleotides: TGTGCCAGCAGCTTGCTCCCCGAACAGCAGTACTTC.

The chain joins TRBV10-2 to TRBJ2-7; either TRBD1 or TRBD2 may supply D (6 bases each). Germline CDR1 WSHSY, CDR2 SAAADI. The CDR3 has 11 amino acids. Trimming removed 8 bases from V and 3 bases from J, with 8 bases in between. The DNA for the CDR3 is TGCGCCAGCGAGGGGGGCTACGAGCAGTACTTC. Encoded protein: CASEGGYEQYF.

The J gene is TRBJ2-2, the V gene TRBV7-9; 11 nucleotides agree with TRBD2. CDR3 length: 16 amino acids. Germline values: CDR1 SEHNR, CDR2 FQNEAQ (reference sequence). The V segment lost 6 bases and the J segment 1 base; nucleotides outside the gene matches: 4. The CDR3 region is CASRPLAGGNTGELFF. The DNA of the CDR3 is TGTGCCAGCAGGCCTCTAGCGGGAGGGAACACCGGGGAGCTGTTTTTT.

This clonotype has only a few counts. CDR3 amino acids: CASSPSRDSSVGGYTF. The CDR3 nucleotides read TGTGCCAGTAGTCCCTCACGGGACAGCTCAGTGGGTGGCTACACCTTC. V usage is TRBV19 and J usage is TRBJ1-2; 7 nucleotides line up with TRBD1. The ends lost 5 bases at V and 7 bases at J; junction bases unmatched: 16. The germline V gene has CDR1 LNHDA and CDR2 SQIVND (reference sequence). The CDR3 is 16 residues long.

This clonotype came up a few times. This sequence joins TRBV5-1 and TRBJ1-5; a weak D match, TRBD1 (5 bases). The V and J ends lost 1 base and 7 bases respectively, with 12 bases between them. Germline lookup yields CDR1 SGHRS and CDR2 YFSETQ. The CDR3 is made up of 14 amino acids. The CDR3 protein is CASSLLGTGQPQHF. The CDR3, as DNA: TGCGCCAGCAGCTTGTTAGGGACGGGGCAGCCCCAGCATTTT. Based on the CDR3 plus reference TRBV5-1 and TRBJ1-5, the full variable domain is KAGVTQTPRYLIKTRGQQVTLSCSPISGHRSVSWYQQTPGQGLQFLFEYFSETQRNKGNFPGRFSGRQFSNSRSEMNVSTLELGDSALYLCASSLLGTGQPQHFGDGTRLSIL.

The table lists this clonotype with a few counts. The genes are TRBV7-9 and TRBJ2-6; 7 bases line up with TRBD1. This CDR3 is built from 17 residues. V lost 8 bases to trimming and J lost 0 bases; unmatched junction nucleotides: 10. Germline CDR1 is SEHNR and CDR2 is FQNEAQ (reference sequence). In DNA form, the CDR3 reads TGTGCCAGCGGGGGACAGAAAGCCCACTCTGGGGCCAACGTCCTGACTTTC. This encodes CASGGQKAHSGANVLTF.

This clonotype was seen a handful of times. This chain links TRBV6-8 with TRBJ1-1; D is perhaps TRBD1 (6 bases). The germline CDR1 and CDR2 sequences are MNHGY and SAAAGT. Trimming pared 3 bases from V and 4 bases from J, leaving 15 bases between. The CDR3 loop spans 15 amino acids. CDR3 protein: CASSYTQGAATEAFF. CDR3 sequence (DNA): TGTGCCAGCAGTTATACACAGGGAGCAGCCACTGAAGCTTTCTTT.

The chain is built from TRBV7-4 and TRBJ2-7, with no clear D. Germline CDR1 is SGHVT and CDR2 is SQSDAQ. This CDR3 is 12 amino acids long. Between the trimmed V and J ends, which lost 5 bases and 5 bases, there was a span of 10 bases. The CDR3 region has the DNA TGTGCCAGCAGCGCTGGGTCCAACGAGCAGTACTTC. It translates to CASSAGSNEQYF.

This clonotype was picked up many times. J is TRBJ2-5 and V is TRBV7-2; a possible D gene is TRBD1 (6 bases). V was pared by 5 bases and J by 5 bases, with 18 bases between. Per the germline V gene, CDR1 is SGHTA and CDR2 is FQGNSA. The CDR3 is 15 residues long. The CDR3 DNA is TGTGCCAGCAGCCCCTGGACCAGGCAGGGGGAGACCCAGTACTTC. Its protein product is CASSPWTRQGETQYF.

The sample holds a few counts of this clonotype. The gene calls are TRBV12-5 and TRBJ2-1; D is tentatively TRBD1 or TRBD2 (5 bases each). The V end lost 5 bases, the J end lost 9 bases, and 20 bases lay between the germline ends. The CDR3 length is 15 residues. CDR1 is LGHNT, CDR2 FRNRAP, per germline. The CDR3 region has the DNA TGTGCTAGTGGTCTCCGGGACCCCAACGACAGTGAGCAGTTCTTC. This encodes CASGLRDPNDSEQFF. Drawing the rest from reference TRBV12-5 and TRBJ2-1, the complete variable domain is DARVTQTPRHKVTEMGQEVTMRCQPILGHNTVFWYRQTMMQGLELLAYFRNRAPLDDSGMPKDRFSAEMPDATLATLKIQPSEPRDSAVYFCASGLRDPNDSEQFFGPGTRLTVL.

This clonotype has more than one count but fewer than ten. The chain employs TRBV5-1 and TRBJ2-7; 9 bases match TRBD1. The CDR3 consists of 17 residues. CDR1 is SGHRS and CDR2 is YFSETQ in the germline V gene. Trimming cost V 1 base and J 4 bases; bases outside gene matches: 12. CDR3 residues: CASSLFGGQGVGYEQYF. In DNA form, the CDR3 reads TGCGCCAGCAGCTTGTTCGGGGGACAGGGAGTAGGGTACGAGCAGTACTTC. The whole variable domain, filled in from reference TRBV5-1 and TRBJ2-7, reads KAGVTQTPRYLIKTRGQQVTLSCSPISGHRSVSWYQQTPGQGLQFLFEYFSETQRNKGNFPGRFSGRQFSNSRSEMNVSTLELGDSALYLCASSLFGGQGVGYEQYFGPGTRLTVT.

The chain has TRBV6-5 and TRBJ1-6; 7 bases match TRBD1. Germline V gives CDR1 MNHEY, CDR2 SVGAGI. This CDR3 has 16 amino acids. With 6 bases clipped from V and 9 bases from J, the junction kept 14 bases outside the gene matches. CDR3 amino acids: CASSPGQVRLPSPLHF. The CDR3 coding sequence is TGTGCCAGCAGCCCCGGACAGGTCCGGCTTCCTTCACCCCTCCACTTT.

J is TRBJ2-3 and V is TRBV27; tentative D call: TRBD1 (5 bases). V lost 4 bases, J lost 4 bases, and 27 bases lay in between. CDR1 and CDR2 (germline): MNHEY, SMNVEV (reference sequence). This CDR3 has 19 amino acids. The DNA of the CDR3 is TGTGCCAGCAGTTCTCCCAGGGTTCGTTTTCCGAACCCGCCAGATACGCAGTATTTT. The encoded protein is CASSSPRVRFPNPPDTQYF.

This clonotype was seen at least ten times. The chain uses TRBV7-2 and TRBJ2-1; 8 bases line up with TRBD2. Trimming took 1 base from V and 8 from J; bases not matched to a gene: 7. The CDR3 has 15 amino acids. Per the germline V gene, CDR1 is SGHTA and CDR2 is FQGNSA. The CDR3 region has the DNA TGTGCCAGCAGCTTAGGGAGGACTAGCATTTATGAGCAGTTCTTC. Its translation: CASSLGRTSIYEQFF. Full variable domain (missing parts from reference TRBV7-2 and TRBJ2-1): GAGVSQSPSNKVTEKGKDVELRCDPISGHTALYWYRQSLGQGLEFLIYFQGNSAPDKSGLPSDRFSAERTGGSVSTLTIQRTQQEDSAVYLCASSLGRTSIYEQFFGPGTRLTVL.

This clonotype was seen a few times. The chain joins TRBV5-1 to TRBJ2-3, with D possibly TRBD2 on 5 matching bases. Germline CDR1 and CDR2: SGHRS and YFSETQ. CDR3 length: 14 residues. With 2 bases removed from V and 2 bases from J, the gap between germline ends came to 9 bases. CDR3 sequence reads: CASSLADVTDTQYF. As DNA, the CDR3 is TGCGCCAGCAGCTTAGCGGATGTCACAGATACGCAGTATTTT.

This clonotype was seen repeatedly, ten times or more. The chain carries TRBV6-2 or TRBV6-3 and TRBJ2-1; unclear D gene. CDR1 is MNHEY and CDR2 is SVGEGT in the germline V gene. V shed 0 bases and J shed 3 bases, with 12 bases lying between them. CDR3 length: 16 residues. CDR3 DNA: TGTGCCAGCAGTTACTCGAAACGCAAGAACTACAATGAGCAGTTCTTC. It yields the protein CASSYSKRKNYNEQFF.

The CDR3 sequence: CASRSDRGLYEQYF. CDR3 bases: TGTGCCAGCAGGTCAGACAGGGGGCTATACGAGCAGTACTTC. The chain is built from TRBV7-2 and TRBJ2-7; 10 bases agree with TRBD1. The V and J ends lost 6 bases and 4 bases, in that order; junction bases with no gene match: 6. CDR1 is SGHTA, CDR2 FQGNSA, per germline. The CDR3 totals 14 residues. Supplemented by reference TRBV7-2 and TRBJ2-7, the full variable domain reads GAGVSQSPSNKVTEKGKDVELRCDPISGHTALYWYRQSLGQGLEFLIYFQGNSAPDKSGLPSDRFSAERTGGSVSTLTIQRTQQEDSAVYLCASRSDRGLYEQYFGPGTRLTVT.

In this sample, this clonotype turned up a few times. J is TRBJ1-2 and V is TRBV5-1; possible D gene TRBD1, 5 bases. CDR1 is SGHRS, CDR2 YFSETQ, per germline. The length of the CDR3 is 14 residues. Trimming stripped 3 bases from V and 2 bases from J, with 11 bases between. This CDR3 reads CASSSTVDNYGYTF. CDR3 bases: TGCGCCAGCAGCTCGACAGTGGACAACTATGGCTACACCTTC.

The rearrangement uses TRBV7-3 and TRBJ2-5; 8 bases fit TRBD2. CDR1 and CDR2 (germline): SGHTA, FQGTGA. The CDR3 is 15 residues long. V lost 4 bases and J lost 5; bases outside the gene matches: 9. The CDR3 here is CASSSLGGGQETQYF. The CDR3 coding sequence is TGTGCCAGCAGCTCACTGGGCGGGGGGCAGGAGACCCAGTACTTC.

This clonotype was seen a handful of times. V is TRBV7-4 and J is TRBJ1-2, with D perhaps TRBD1 (6 bases). Trimming took off 2 bases at V and 7 bases at J, with 17 bases between the two ends. The CDR3 totals 15 residues. Germline assignment: CDR1 SGHVT and CDR2 SQSDAQ. CDR3 sequence reads: CASSLLAGAVSGYTF. For the CDR3, the DNA is TGTGCCAGCAGCTTACTTGCAGGGGCTGTGAGTGGCTACACCTTC.

This clonotype has only a few counts. The rearrangement links TRBV11-3 to TRBJ2-7, with TRBD1 matching 9 bases. Unmatched junction bases numbered 10, after V lost 6 bases and J lost 1 base. Germline V CDR1 and CDR2: SGHNT, YENEEA. The CDR3 sequence is 16 residues long. The CDR3 is CASSLTGTGSSYEQYF. CDR3 coding DNA: TGTGCCAGCAGTCTTACCGGGACAGGGAGTTCCTACGAGCAGTACTTC.

The table lists this clonotype with a few counts. The chain joins TRBV7-9 to TRBJ1-1, with TRBD1 identical over 10 bases. From germline, CDR1 is SEHNR and CDR2 FQNEAQ (reference sequence). V shed 5 bases, J shed 7 bases, and the junction held 13 bases outside the gene matches. The CDR3 extends over 16 amino acids. CDR3 region: CASSRRQGAGESEAFF. DNA of the CDR3: TGTGCCAGCAGCCGTCGACAGGGGGCCGGGGAAAGTGAAGCTTTCTTT.

V gene TRBV19 combines with J gene TRBJ1-1; unclear D gene. Trimming cost V 10 bases and J 0 bases, with 15 bases left between them. Germline lookup yields CDR1 LNHDA and CDR2 SQIVND (reference sequence). This CDR3 region has 14 residues. The CDR3, as DNA: TGTGCCACCTCTCGTAGGCTAATGAACACTGAAGCTTTCTTT. Protein: CATSRRLMNTEAFF.

This clonotype was counted ten times or more. V and J are TRBV7-3 and TRBJ2-2, with D perhaps assigned TRBD1 or TRBD2 (6 bases each). V was cut by 1 base and J by 5 bases, with 14 bases left in between. The CDR3 length is 16 residues. The germline CDR1 and CDR2 sequences are SGHTA and FQGTGA. CDR3 loop: CASSLMGGRATGELFF. The CDR3 DNA reads as TGTGCCAGCAGCTTAATGGGGGGCCGGGCGACCGGGGAGCTGTTTTTT. Combining the CDR3 with reference TRBV7-3 and TRBJ2-2 gives the whole variable domain GAGVSQTPSNKVTEKGKYVELRCDPISGHTALYWYRQSLGQGPEFLIYFQGTGAADDSGLPNDRFFAVRPEGSVSTLKIQRTERGDSAVYLCASSLMGGRATGELFFGEGSRLTVL.

This clonotype was seen a handful of times. Germline is not matched at one junction end, which may reflect a read error. The chain carries TRBV19 and TRBJ1-5, with 10 bases matching TRBD1. CDR1 LNHDA and CDR2 SQIVND come from the germline V gene (reference sequence). The CDR3 is made up of 15 amino acids. CDR3 residues: CAGRRQGAAAQPQHF. The CDR3 DNA is TGTGCCGGTAGAAGACAGGGGGCAGCGGCTCAGCCCCAGCATTTT.

The genes are TRBV12-3 or TRBV12-4 and TRBJ1-4; 7 bases align to TRBD1. V shed 6 bases and J 8 bases; nucleotides not matched to a gene: 9. The length of the CDR3 is 14 residues. For the CDR3, the DNA is TGTGCCAGCAGGCGACAGGGTCTCTTCGAAAAACTGTTTTTT. Translation: CASRRQGLFEKLFF.

This clonotype has ten or more counts. The J gene is TRBJ1-5, the V gene TRBV7-8; D unresolved. Germline V gives CDR1 SGHVS, CDR2 FQNEAQ. CDR3 size: 15 residues. The V and J ends lost 4 bases and 4 bases respectively, with 14 bases between them. CDR3: CASSYAAGPNQPQHF. CDR3 in DNA: TGTGCCAGCAGCTACGCGGCAGGTCCAAATCAGCCCCAGCATTTT.

This chain connects TRBV27 to TRBJ1-5; D is ambiguous. This CDR3 spans 15 amino acids. The V gene lost 1 base and the J gene lost 7 bases, with 14 bases spanning the gap. Germline CDR1 MNHEY, CDR2 SMNVEV (reference sequence). CDR3 DNA sequence: TGTGCCAGCAGTTTATATAGCGTATTGCCCCAGCCCCAGCATTTT. Its translation: CASSLYSVLPQPQHF.